This T cell receptor (beta chain) originates from a study of blood T cell repertoires in COVID-19. In the study overall: Whether acute or convalescent, the COVID-19 samples came from the United States, Italy and Spain. The cDNA or gDNA used as material had been derived from T cells, B-cell-depleted T cells, or PBMCs.

Germline V CDR1 and CDR2: SGHRS, YFSETQ. The CDR3 is 16 residues long. The junction had 9 bases not matched to a gene; V was cut back by 4 bases and J by 2 bases. As handled by the study authors: Reference gene primer amplification gave nucleated cell count estimates. Assay used: immunoSEQ multiplex PCR; TCRdb lists only in-frame clones, some missing. That table gives V, J and clone size, and the DNA gave D and trimming. The table records over 200,000 clones, about nine tenths of them present only once. The receptor comes from a man aged 50 to 59 with COVID-19, enrolled during active disease. The sequenced sample was peripheral blood. V is TRBV5-1 and J is TRBJ2-7; 10 nucleotides match TRBD2. The CDR3: CASSRDTSGETYEQYF. CDR3 DNA: TGCGCCAGCAGCCGTGATACTAGCGGGGAGACCTACGAGCAGTACTTC.